A single sample is the source of the 3 T cell receptor beta chains below, sequenced in a study of cytomegalovirus exposure and HLA in healthy donors. Vbeta (60) and Jbeta (13) primers were used in the PCR. Using immunoSEQ multiplex PCR, the repertoire was profiled, and TCRdb retains in-frame clones only, with some absent. The table includes approximately 220,000 clones, approximately 83% detected once. The sample comprised PBMCs. These receptors came from a girl aged 5-17 years in good health and CMV-seronegative.

The rearrangement links TRBV28 to TRBJ2-1, with a weak D call TRBD2 (6 bases). The CDR3 sequence is 16 residues long. V lost 6 bases, J lost 4 bases, and 19 bases lay in between. CDR1 is MDHEN and CDR2 is SYDVKM in the germline V gene. The CDR3 reads CASRHRDSELYNEQFF. CDR3 DNA sequence: TGTGCCAGCAGGCATCGGGACTCAGAACTATACAATGAGCAGTTCTTC. The complete variable domain, with remaining parts taken from reference TRBV28 and TRBJ2-1, reads DVKVTQSSRYLVKRTGEKVFLECVQDMDHENMFWYRQDPGLGLRLIYFSYDVKMKEKGDIPEGYSVSREKKERFSLILESASTNQTSMYLCASRHRDSELYNEQFFGPGTRLTVL.

V gene TRBV2 combines with J gene TRBJ1-6; D may be TRBD1 (5 bases). CDR3 length: 14 amino acids. The V end lost 1 base, the J end lost 9 bases, and 10 bases lay between the germline ends. CDR1 SNHLY and CDR2 FYNNEI come from the germline V gene. CDR3 region: CASSEGGLGSPLHF. The CDR3 nucleotides are TGTGCCAGCAGTGAAGGGGGACTGGGTTCACCCCTCCACTTT.

V usage is TRBV9 and J usage is TRBJ2-1; 7 positions match TRBD2. This CDR3 has 15 amino acids. Germline V gene sequence: CDR1 SGDLS, CDR2 YYNGEE. V trimming: 3 bases; J trimming: 0 bases; junction bases outside the gene matches: 3. This chain's CDR3 is CASSGAGSSYNEQFF. CDR3 nucleotide sequence: TGTGCCAGCAGCGGAGCGGGGAGCTCCTACAATGAGCAGTTCTTC.